Sequencing of this T cell receptor beta chain was carried out in a study of blood T cell repertoires in COVID-19. Study-level background: Acute-phase and convalescent COVID-19 samples originated in the United States, Italy and Spain. The analysed material was cDNA or gDNA that came from T cells, B-cell-depleted T cells, or PBMCs.

The V gene lost 8 bases and the J gene lost 3 bases, with 16 bases spanning the gap. Germline V gene lookup returns CDR1 LGHNT and CDR2 FRNRAP. The CDR3 loop spans 14 amino acids. Some clones are missing from TCRdb's copy, which holds only in-frame ones; the method was immunoSEQ multiplex PCR. The profile shows under 350,000 clones, roughly 91% of them singletons. The V gene is TRBV12-5, the J gene TRBJ1-1; unclear D gene. This TCR came from a man aged 35 to 55 with acute or convalescent COVID-19. Input material: peripheral blood. The CDR3 DNA sequence: TGTGCTAGTTCTCTAATAGGCGGGTACACTGAAGCTTTCTTT. Translated, it gives CASSLIGGYTEAFF.